This TCR beta chain was sequenced for a study of cytotoxic CD8 clonotypes in ibrutinib-treated CLL. In the study overall: On average, roughly 94,000 productive rearrangements and some 240,000 productive templates per sample.

Comment on this clone: Its antigen is undetermined.

Study findings and constraints: Public clonotypes were uncommon and contracted or stayed stable on treatment. Against age-matched healthy donors, baseline clonality ran higher and tracked circulating CD8+ T-cell counts.

Targeted sequencing depth ranged from 1 in 200,000 to 1 in 1 million T cells. Clones were sequenced by immunoSEQ multiplex PCR, and TCRdb holds only the in-frame ones, with some missing. The sample has tens of thousands of clones; 65% to 75% are singletons. Germline CDR1 SNHLY, CDR2 FYNNEI. The CDR3 runs to 14 residues. Between the trimmed V and J ends, which lost 4 bases and 2 bases, there was a span of 11 bases. The sample in question was PBMCs, obtained after 12 months of ibrutinib treatment. This clonotype was obtained from a human donor with chronic lymphocytic leukemia. The chain combines TRBV2 with TRBJ2-5; no definite D call. Here the CDR3 reads CASSVAARQETQYF. Written as DNA, the CDR3 is TGTGCCAGCAGTGTTGCGGCCAGACAAGAGACCCAGTACTTC. Together with reference TRBV2 and TRBJ2-5, the CDR3 gives the full variable domain: EPEVTQTPSHQVTQMGQEVILRCVPISNHLYFYWYRQILGQKVEFLVSFYNNEISEKSEIFDDQFSVERPDGSNFTLKIRSTKLEDSAMYFCASSVAARQETQYFGPGTRLLVL.